The 28 T cell receptor beta chains reported below all come from one sample, sequenced in a study of blood T cell repertoires in COVID-19 (TCRdb year 2020). The library relied on the immunoSEQ multiplex PCR assay. TCRdb took this table from immuneACCESS and kept in-frame rearrangements with V and J called. Such tables lack part of the clones; where checked against another copy, unresolved V genes explain under half of the gap, and the rest is unexplained. The sample has 250,000 to 300,000 clones on record, 65% to 85% of them singletons. The leading ten clones occupy roughly 3.6% of the sample. The sequenced sample was PBMCs or T cells enriched from blood (not recorded which). These receptors originate from a man aged 45-65 years who had recovered from COVID-19.

The rearrangement links TRBV10-1 to TRBJ2-1; TRBD2 matches at 12 bases. The CDR3 extends over 16 amino acids. Germline trimming cut 6 bases from V and 0 bases from J; bases unmatched to any gene: 3. Germline assignment: CDR1 WNHNN and CDR2 SYGVQD (reference sequence). CDR3 in DNA: TGCGCCAGCAGCCTAGCGGGGGGGTCCTCCTACAATGAGCAGTTCTTC. Translating it yields CASSLAGGSSYNEQFF.

V and J are TRBV7-3 and TRBJ2-2, with 7 positions matching TRBD1. The trim removed 3 bases at V and 5 bases at J, leaving 9 bases unmatched. This CDR3 comprises 16 residues. Germline CDR1 and CDR2: SGHTA and FQGTGA. The DNA of the CDR3 is TGTGCCAGCAGCTTGGGAGTAGGGGGCGATACCGGGGAGCTGTTTTTT. Translated: CASSLGVGGDTGELFF.

The chain links TRBV5-1 to TRBJ1-1; TRBD1 matches 9 bases. Germline V gives CDR1 SGHRS, CDR2 YFSETQ. This CDR3 is built from 15 residues. V was pared by 0 bases and J by 4 bases, with 4 bases of the junction left unmatched. CDR3 nucleotides: TGCGCCAGCAGCTTGGGGGGACAGGGAGGCACTGAAGCTTTCTTT. Its protein product is CASSLGGQGGTEAFF.

This chain uses TRBV27 with TRBJ2-1; the D gene is possibly TRBD1 (6 bases). Per the germline V gene, CDR1 is MNHEY and CDR2 is SMNVEV (reference sequence). This CDR3 spans 14 amino acids. V lost 3 bases and J 2 bases, leaving 8 bases between the germline ends. CDR3 loop: CASSLDRAYNEQFF. CDR3 DNA sequence: TGTGCCAGCAGTTTGGACAGAGCCTACAATGAGCAGTTCTTC.

V gene TRBV10-1 combines with J gene TRBJ1-6, with D possibly matching TRBD1 (6 bases). Germline V CDR1 and CDR2: WNHNN, SYGVQD (reference sequence). The germline V and J ends were trimmed by 4 bases and 8 bases, with 9 bases remaining between them. This CDR3 has 13 residues. The CDR3 protein is CASSVHRDSPLHF. DNA of the CDR3: TGCGCCAGCAGTGTACACAGGGATTCACCCCTCCACTTT.

V is TRBV9 and J is TRBJ1-1; 7 bases are a match to TRBD1. Germline CDR1 reads SGDLS; CDR2 reads YYNGEE. V shed 0 bases and J 10 bases; nucleotides not matched to a gene: 9. This CDR3 spans 14 amino acids. The CDR3 loop is CASSVGQGTTTAFF. CDR3 sequence (DNA): TGTGCCAGCAGCGTAGGACAGGGAACGACGACAGCTTTCTTT. Based on the CDR3 plus reference TRBV9 and TRBJ1-1, the full variable domain is DSGVTQTPKHLITATGQRVTLRCSPRSGDLSVYWYQQSLDQGLQFLIQYYNGEERAKGNILERFSAQQFPDLHSELNLSSLELGDSALYFCASSVGQGTTTAFFGQGTRLTVV.

The J gene is TRBJ1-2, the V gene TRBV19, with TRBD1 matching 7 bases. The V and J ends lost 1 base and 5 bases, in that order; junction bases with no gene match: 1. This CDR3 comprises 13 residues. Germline V lookup: CDR1 LNHDA, CDR2 SQIVND (reference sequence). CDR3 protein: CASSIGTGYGYTF. The CDR3 DNA reads as TGTGCCAGTAGTATAGGGACAGGTTATGGCTACACCTTC.

CDR3 nucleotide sequence: TGCGCCAGCAGTGAACGCGCTACAGATGAAGCTTTCTTT. Its protein is CASSERATDEAFF. The chain couples TRBV10-2 to TRBJ1-1; unclear D gene. Trimming removed 3 bases at V and 7 bases at J, with 12 bases between. The CDR3 sequence is 13 residues long. The germline gives CDR1 WSHSY, CDR2 SAAADI.

The chain carries TRBV6-4 and TRBJ2-7; D is undetermined. The CDR3 spans 14 residues. V lost 4 bases to trimming and J lost 6 bases, with 16 bases between them. The germline gives CDR1 MRHNA, CDR2 SNTAGT. The CDR3 region is CASSATGTSREQYF. The CDR3 DNA follows: TGTGCCAGCAGTGCCACGGGTACATCTCGCGAGCAGTACTTC.

The V gene is TRBV28, the J gene TRBJ2-7, with D possibly being TRBD2 (6 bases). This CDR3 contains 13 residues. Germline-derived CDR1 and CDR2 are MDHEN and SYDVKM. Trimming left V 6 bases short and J 5 bases short, with 14 bases between. The chain's CDR3 is CASSPGVPHEQYF. DNA for the CDR3: TGTGCCAGCAGCCCGGGGGTTCCGCACGAGCAGTACTTC.

The chain carries TRBV27 and TRBJ2-7; 10 bases align to TRBD1. Germline loops: CDR1 MNHEY, CDR2 SMNVEV (reference sequence). The CDR3 has 16 amino acids. V lost 3 bases and J lost 1; bases outside the gene matches: 6. CDR3 in amino acids: CASSFRQGAGSYEQYF. The CDR3 coding sequence is TGTGCCAGCAGTTTTCGACAGGGGGCGGGGTCCTACGAGCAGTACTTC.

The V call is TRBV6-5, the J call TRBJ1-3; D is unclear. The CDR3 has 14 amino acids. The V end lost 2 bases, the J end lost 1 base, and 6 bases lay between the germline ends. From germline, CDR1 is MNHEY and CDR2 SVGAGI. The CDR3 DNA reads TGTGCCAGCAGTTACGGGCAGTCTGGAAACACCATATATTTT. This gives the protein CASSYGQSGNTIYF.

This chain connects TRBV5-1 to TRBJ1-5; 8 positions agree with TRBD1. The junction had 2 bases not matched to a gene; V was cut back by 1 base and J by 5 bases. Looked up from germline, CDR1 is SGHRS and CDR2 is YFSETQ. CDR3 size: 14 residues. The CDR3: CASSLIQGDQPQHF. As DNA, the CDR3 is TGCGCCAGCAGCTTGATACAGGGGGATCAGCCCCAGCATTTT.

The chain combines TRBV4-1 with TRBJ2-2; perhaps TRBD2 as D (5 bases). V was clipped by 3 bases and J by 2 bases, with 7 bases between them. CDR1 is MGHRA and CDR2 is YSYEKL in the germline V gene. This CDR3 has 14 amino acids. The CDR3 bases are TGCGCCAGCAGCCAGAGGACTAACACCGGGGAGCTGTTTTTT. It codes for CASSQRTNTGELFF.

The chain couples TRBV6-6 to TRBJ1-1; a possible D gene is TRBD1 (5 bases). The CDR3 has 14 residues. V was shortened by 7 bases and J by 3 bases, with 15 bases between the two germline ends. Germline V CDR1 and CDR2: MNHNY, SVGAGI (reference sequence). The CDR3: CASNNPTAYTEAFF. The CDR3 DNA is TGTGCCAGCAATAACCCGACAGCTTACACTGAAGCTTTCTTT.

This clone is a singleton in its sample. This sequence joins TRBV11-3 and TRBJ1-1; D uncertain. Per germline, CDR1 SGHNT and CDR2 YENEEA. V lost 5 bases and J lost 1, with 11 bases in between. This CDR3 contains 14 residues. This CDR3 is CASSIFGENTEAFF. CDR3 DNA sequence: TGTGCCAGCAGCATATTCGGGGAGAACACTGAAGCTTTCTTT.

This clone has only one observation. V usage is TRBV28 and J usage is TRBJ1-1, with unresolved D. The germline V gene encodes CDR1 MDHEN and CDR2 SYDVKM. Trimming took 10 bases from V and 8 from J, leaving 26 bases between them. There are 15 residues in the CDR3. As DNA, the CDR3 is TGTGCCACTTGTGGCCCCTCGGGGAGAATCTCGGAAGCTTTCTTT. Protein product: CATCGPSGRISEAFF. Filled out from reference TRBV28 and TRBJ1-1, the complete variable domain reads DVKVTQSSRYLVKRTGEKVFLECVQDMDHENMFWYRQDPGLGLRLIYFSYDVKMKEKGDIPEGYSVSREKKERFSLILESASTNQTSMYLCATCGPSGRISEAFFGQGTRLTVV.

This chain uses TRBV10-3 with TRBJ2-7; 7 bases map to TRBD1. This CDR3 region has 11 residues. CDR1 and CDR2 from the germline V gene are ENHRY and SYGVKD. V shed 8 bases and J 6 bases; nucleotides not matched to a gene: 4. CDR3 bases: TGTGCCATCGGGAAGGGGGCCGAGCAGTACTTC. Translation gives CAIGKGAEQYF.

V gene TRBV29-1 combines with J gene TRBJ2-5; D might be TRBD2 (6 bases). V was trimmed by 7 bases and J by 0 bases, leaving 9 bases between them. The CDR3 has 12 amino acids. CDR1 is SQVTM, CDR2 ANQGSEA, per germline. Here the CDR3 DNA reads TGCAGCGCCAGGGACTACCAAGAGACCCAGTACTTC. Its protein is CSARDYQETQYF.

The chain has TRBV24-1 and TRBJ2-3, with D possibly matching TRBD2 (6 bases). This CDR3 is built from 13 residues. The V gene lost 1 base and the J gene lost 8 bases, with 9 bases spanning the gap. The germline V gene encodes CDR1 KGHDR and CDR2 SFDVKD. The CDR3 nucleotides read TGTGCCACCAGTGATTTCGGGGGAGGTACGCAGTATTTT. Translated, it gives CATSDFGGGTQYF.

The chain is built from TRBV4-1 and TRBJ2-7, with D perhaps matching TRBD2 (6 bases). The CDR3 spans 14 residues. Germline V gives CDR1 MGHRA, CDR2 YSYEKL. V shed 3 bases and J shed 3 bases, with 12 bases lying between them. CDR3 amino acids: CASSQGTPGYEQYF. CDR3 nucleotides: TGCGCCAGCAGCCAGGGGACTCCGGGCTACGAGCAGTACTTC.

V gene TRBV5-4 combines with J gene TRBJ2-7; no firm D call. This CDR3 spans 14 amino acids. V lost 0 bases and J 7 bases, leaving 14 bases between the germline ends. Germline V CDR1 and CDR2: SGHNT, YYREEE (reference sequence). In nucleotides, the CDR3 is TGTGCCAGCAGCTTGGGACTGTTCGTAAGTGAGCAGTACTTC. It yields the protein CASSLGLFVSEQYF.

The V call is TRBV13, the J call TRBJ2-7, with D possibly TRBD2 on 6 matching bases. The CDR3 extends over 14 amino acids. V gave up 2 bases and J gave up 3 bases, with 11 bases separating them. The germline V gene encodes CDR1 PRHDT and CDR2 FYEKMQ (reference sequence). CDR3 sequence (DNA): TGTGCCAGCAGCTTAACTAGCACAGGCTACGAGCAGTACTTC. Amino acids: CASSLTSTGYEQYF.

The chain carries TRBV10-2 and TRBJ2-5, with TRBD2 matching 8 bases. CDR1 WSHSY and CDR2 SAAADI come from the germline V gene. The V and J ends lost 8 bases and 5 bases, in that order; junction bases with no gene match: 4. The CDR3 loop spans 12 amino acids. The DNA for the CDR3 is TGCGCCAGCGTGTCGGGGGGGGAGACCCAGTACTTC. As protein: CASVSGGETQYF.

The chain is built from TRBV6-5 and TRBJ2-1; 8 bases map to TRBD2. The germline CDR1 and CDR2 sequences are MNHEY and SVGAGI. The ends lost 3 bases at V and 0 bases at J; junction bases unmatched: 4. The CDR3 runs 16 residues. CDR3 loop: CASSYIGRVSYNEQFF. The CDR3 DNA follows: TGTGCCAGCAGTTATATCGGGAGGGTCTCCTACAATGAGCAGTTCTTC.

The rearrangement joins TRBV15 to TRBJ2-5; maybe TRBD1 (6 bases). V lost 10 bases to trimming and J lost 1 base, with 16 bases between them. Germline V gives CDR1 LNHNV, CDR2 YYDKDF (reference sequence). There are 14 residues in the CDR3. CDR3: CAIQDWGPQETQYF. CDR3 bases: TGTGCCATCCAAGACTGGGGGCCCCAAGAGACCCAGTACTTC.

V is TRBV30 and J is TRBJ2-5, with D possibly TRBD2 on 5 matching bases. The V gene's germline CDR1 is GTSNPN and CDR2 SVGIG (reference sequence). Between the trimmed V and J ends, which lost 1 base and 7 bases, there was a span of 19 bases. The CDR3 length is 15 residues. The CDR3, as DNA: TGTGCCTGGAGTGGCCGCGCGGGTTCCGTTGGGACCCAGTACTTC. Its protein is CAWSGRAGSVGTQYF.

This clone occurred once. The chain is built from TRBV6-2 or TRBV6-3 and TRBJ1-2; no firm D call. CDR1 and CDR2 from the germline V gene are MNHEY and SVGEGT. This CDR3 has 12 amino acids. Trimming took off 5 bases at V and 4 bases at J, with 8 bases between the two ends. The CDR3 loop is CASSLRSYGYTF. The CDR3 DNA sequence: TGTGCCAGCAGTCTTCGTTCCTATGGCTACACCTTC.